These 19 T cell receptor beta chains originate from one sample sequenced in a study of blood T cell repertoires in COVID-19. Here immunoSEQ multiplex PCR was the method, and the copy in TCRdb shows in-frame clones only, minus some. Of roughly 450,000 clones detected, roughly 88% appear once; the ten largest clones hold under 0.7%. Sequencing was performed on PBMCs or T cells enriched from blood (not recorded which). The receptors here all came from a man aged 18 to 30 who had recovered from COVID-19.

This clone has only a few counts. CDR3 region: CASSLDRGRFEQFF. CDR3 coding DNA: TGTGCCAGCAGCTTAGATCGGGGTAGATTTGAGCAGTTCTTC. This chain uses TRBV11-2 with TRBJ2-1; TRBD2 is a possible D gene (5 bases). Looked up from germline, CDR1 is SGHAT and CDR2 is FQNNGV. This CDR3 is 14 amino acids long. The ends were cut back, 0 bases at V and 9 bases at J, with 12 bases in the middle.

The V gene is TRBV28, the J gene TRBJ1-2, with 7 positions matching TRBD1. In germline, CDR1 is MDHEN, CDR2 SYDVKM. V trimming: 9 bases; J trimming: 8 bases; junction bases outside the gene matches: 9. The CDR3 length is 12 residues. In nucleotides, the CDR3 is TGTGCCAGTCAGGGGGAGGTGGGAGGCTACACCTTC. Encoded protein: CASQGEVGGYTF.

The rearrangement uses TRBV4-1 and TRBJ1-1, with a tentative D call TRBD1 (6 bases). CDR1 and CDR2 from the germline V gene are MGHRA and YSYEKL. The CDR3 consists of 15 residues. Trimming left V 2 bases short and J 4 bases short, with 14 bases between. For the CDR3, the DNA is TGCGCCAGCAGCCAAATCGGGGGGCAGACCACTGAAGCTTTCTTT. Translating gives CASSQIGGQTTEAFF.

CDR3 residues: CASSPVGQAFF. The CDR3 nucleotides are TGTGCCAGCAGCCCCGTGGGGCAAGCTTTCTTT. J is TRBJ1-1 and V is TRBV12-3 or TRBV12-4; D might be TRBD1 (5 bases). V was clipped by 6 bases and J by 9 bases, with 11 bases between them. The length of the CDR3 is 11 residues.

The V call is TRBV5-1, the J call TRBJ1-2, with 7 bases identical to TRBD1. This CDR3 region has 12 residues. Germline-derived CDR1 and CDR2 are SGHRS and YFSETQ. Germline trimming cut 4 bases from V and 4 bases from J; bases unmatched to any gene: 1. The CDR3 reads CASSGDSYGYTF. The CDR3 nucleotides read TGCGCCAGCAGCGGGGACAGCTATGGCTACACCTTC. The whole variable domain, remainder taken from reference TRBV5-1 and TRBJ1-2, is KAGVTQTPRYLIKTRGQQVTLSCSPISGHRSVSWYQQTPGQGLQFLFEYFSETQRNKGNFPGRFSGRQFSNSRSEMNVSTLELGDSALYLCASSGDSYGYTFGSGTRLTVV.

V is TRBV10-3 and J is TRBJ1-1; no reliable D call. The germline CDR1 and CDR2 sequences are ENHRY and SYGVKD. The CDR3 is made up of 13 amino acids. The V and J ends lost 6 bases and 4 bases respectively, with 12 bases between them. CDR3 DNA sequence: TGTGCCATCAGCCCCCATCTTAGCACTGAAGCTTTCTTT. This translates into CAISPHLSTEAFF.

This sequence joins TRBV2 and TRBJ1-1; 7 bases agree with TRBD1. Germline CDR1 is SNHLY and CDR2 is FYNNEI. The J segment lost 6 bases and the V segment lost 5 bases, leaving 3 bases of the junction unmatched. This CDR3 has 12 residues. The DNA for the CDR3 is TGTGCCAGCAGTAGTGGACAGGCTGAAGCTTTCTTT. Its protein is CASSSGQAEAFF.

This sequence joins TRBV19 and TRBJ1-5; the D is unclear. Germline lookup yields CDR1 LNHDA and CDR2 SQIVND (reference sequence). Trimming took off 8 bases at V and 5 bases at J, with 13 bases between the two ends. The CDR3 is 13 residues long. The CDR3 loop is CASGGERHQPQHF. CDR3 coding DNA: TGTGCCAGTGGCGGGGAACGGCATCAGCCCCAGCATTTT.

The V gene is TRBV10-1, the J gene TRBJ2-1; D uncertain. CDR1 is WNHNN, CDR2 SYGVQD, per germline (reference sequence). V was shortened by 4 bases and J by 5 bases, with 6 bases between the two germline ends. The CDR3 contains 12 residues. CDR3 loop: CASSGSNNEQFF. The CDR3 DNA reads as TGCGCCAGCAGTGGTTCAAACAATGAGCAGTTCTTC.

V usage is TRBV28 and J usage is TRBJ1-6, with a weak D call TRBD1 (6 bases). Germline CDR1 MDHEN, CDR2 SYDVKM. Between the trimmed V and J ends, which lost 6 bases and 6 bases, there was a span of 15 bases. The CDR3 sequence is 15 residues long. CDR3 DNA sequence: TGTGCCAGCAGACCCCCGGGGGGCTTTAATTCACCCCTCCACTTT. It is translated as CASRPPGGFNSPLHF. Together with reference TRBV28 and TRBJ1-6, the CDR3 gives the full variable domain: DVKVTQSSRYLVKRTGEKVFLECVQDMDHENMFWYRQDPGLGLRLIYFSYDVKMKEKGDIPEGYSVSREKKERFSLILESASTNQTSMYLCASRPPGGFNSPLHFGNGTRLTVT.

This clone is a singleton in its sample. The V call is TRBV7-9, the J call TRBJ1-1; D is ambiguous. The V end was cut by 4 bases, the J end by 2 bases, with 14 bases between. This CDR3 is 15 amino acids long. Germline CDR1 and CDR2: SEHNR and FQNEAQ (reference sequence). CDR3: CASSSPGAGNTEAFF. Here the CDR3 DNA reads TGTGCCAGCAGCTCCCCCGGAGCGGGTAACACTGAAGCTTTCTTT.

CDR3 loop: CASSHLIQGVSAYNEQFF. Written as DNA, the CDR3 is TGTGCCAGCAGCCATCTCATTCAGGGGGTATCGGCCTACAATGAGCAGTTCTTC. This chain links TRBV14 with TRBJ2-1; 7 positions agree with TRBD1. There are 18 residues in the CDR3. V shed 3 bases, J shed 2 bases, and the junction held 13 bases outside the gene matches. Germline loops: CDR1 SGHDN, CDR2 FVKESK.

The genes are TRBV5-8 and TRBJ2-3; 8 nucleotides match TRBD2. CDR3 length: 15 residues. Germline V gene lookup returns CDR1 SGHTS and CDR2 YDEGEE. Trimming removed 5 bases from V and 7 bases from J; junction bases left unmatched: 12. The chain's CDR3 is CASRSGTRNMNTQYF. In DNA form, the CDR3 reads TGTGCCAGCAGATCCGGGACTAGGAACATGAATACGCAGTATTTT.

This rearrangement joins TRBV7-2 to TRBJ2-3; 13 nucleotides match TRBD2. Germline V gene lookup returns CDR1 SGHTA and CDR2 FQGNSA. The CDR3 is 15 residues long. The J segment lost 3 bases and the V segment lost 5 bases, leaving 2 bases of the junction unmatched. CDR3 in amino acids: CASSALAGGTDTQYF. CDR3 in DNA: TGTGCCAGCAGCGCACTAGCGGGGGGGACAGATACGCAGTATTTT.

The chain links TRBV7-9 to TRBJ2-2; 11 bases align to TRBD2. The CDR3 is 16 residues long. V was pared by 9 bases and J by 2 bases, with 8 bases of the junction left unmatched. CDR1 is SEHNR and CDR2 is FQNEAQ in the germline V gene (reference sequence). CDR3 region: CASPMGLAVNTGELFF. The CDR3 nucleotides are TGTGCCAGTCCAATGGGACTAGCGGTAAACACCGGGGAGCTGTTTTTT. Complete variable domain (other parts from reference TRBV7-9 and TRBJ2-2): DTGVSQNPRHKITKRGQNVTFRCDPISEHNRLYWYRQTLGQGPEFLTYFQNEAQLEKSRLLSDRFSAERPKGSFSTLEIQRTEQGDSAMYLCASPMGLAVNTGELFFGEGSRLTVL.

A single count supports this clone. V gene TRBV3-1 (or the pseudogene TRBV3-2) combines with J gene TRBJ2-1, with TRBD2 matching over 7 bases. Trimming took 1 base from V and 0 from J; bases not matched to a gene: 9. The CDR3 covers 18 residues. The germline V gene encodes CDR1 LGHDT and CDR2 YNNKEL (reference sequence). CDR3 sequence reads: CASSQGLPRGGSYNEQFF. DNA of the CDR3: TGTGCCAGCAGCCAAGGACTGCCTCGCGGGGGCTCCTACAATGAGCAGTTCTTC.

The chain couples TRBV6-5 to TRBJ1-1; 8 nucleotides match TRBD1. The germline CDR1 and CDR2 sequences are MNHEY and SVGAGI. The CDR3 contains 14 residues. Unmatched junction bases numbered 8, after V lost 7 bases and J lost 4 bases. The CDR3 loop is CASIADRGITEAFF. CDR3 in DNA: TGTGCCAGCATTGCCGACAGGGGAATCACTGAAGCTTTCTTT.

The V call is TRBV30, the J call TRBJ2-3, with 12 bases matching TRBD2. V dropped 0 bases and J dropped 5; count of bases not matched to a gene: 9. The CDR3 length is 17 residues. Germline V CDR1 and CDR2: GTSNPN, SVGIG (reference sequence). CDR3 amino acids: CAWSVQTSGRGGDTQYF. The CDR3 nucleotides are TGTGCCTGGAGTGTACAGACTAGCGGGAGAGGGGGAGATACGCAGTATTTT.

This chain connects TRBV28 to TRBJ1-2, with TRBD1 matching 7 bases. Trimming removed 2 bases from V and 5 bases from J; junction bases left unmatched: 8. Per the germline V gene, CDR1 is MDHEN and CDR2 is SYDVKM. The CDR3 sequence is 15 residues long. As DNA, the CDR3 is TGTGCCAGCAGTTTACGAGACAGGGCCGCATATGGCTACACCTTC. Translated: CASSLRDRAAYGYTF.